Sequencing of this T cell receptor beta chain was carried out in a study of blood T cell repertoires in COVID-19. As for the study in general: Collection of acute and convalescent COVID-19 samples took place in the United States, Italy and Spain. PBMCs, B-cell-depleted T cells, or T cells were the source of the cDNA or gDNA that made up the material.

CDR3 length equals 15 residues. Germline CDR1 and CDR2: MNHEY and SVGAGI. Trimming cost V 7 bases and J 2 bases, with 14 bases left between them. Original data processing: Amplification with reference gene primers provided the estimates of nucleated cell counts. Some clones are missing from TCRdb's copy, which holds only in-frame ones; the method was immunoSEQ multiplex PCR. V and J calls and clone size follow that table, whereas D and trimming were derived from the DNA. The data show 370,000 or so clones, with 81% seen just once and around 1% held by the top ten. The V gene is TRBV6-5, the J gene TRBJ1-4; D uncertain. Sample: peripheral blood. The clonotype originates from a human donor with acute or convalescent COVID-19. The donor label of this sample is uncertain. The DNA of the CDR3 is TGTGCCAGCAACGAGGGTTCGTCTACTAATGAAAAACTGTTTTTT. This gives the protein CASNEGSSTNEKLFF.